The rows below give T cell receptor beta chains drawn from one sample of a study of control samples from healthy donors and cancer patients. The method was immunoSEQ multiplex PCR; TCRdb's version includes in-frame clones alone and lacks a portion of them. This sample has about 95,000 clones, with approximately 93% found just once. Sequencing was carried out using blood. The receptor source for this set is a woman in her 30s in good health. Both conserved end residues are part of each CDR3. Each record gives: V gene, J gene, clone size, D gene, CDR3 DNA, CDR3 protein. D genes are given only for firm matches. For some rows the clone size is stated as once, few or many, or as a class when expanded; others skip it.

v_call: TRBV5-3
j_call: TRBJ1-1
clone_size: NA
d_call: NA
cdr3_nt: TGTGCCAGAAGACAGATAACACAGAACACTGAAGCTTTCTTT
cdr3_aa: CARRQITQNTEAFF

v_call: TRBV6-5
j_call: TRBJ2-7
clone_size: once
d_call: NA
cdr3_nt: TGTGCCAGCAGACCTGGGGGAGGTCGTGGAGACTTC
cdr3_aa: CASRPGGGRGDF

v_call: TRBV5-4
j_call: TRBJ2-3
clone_size: once
d_call: NA
cdr3_nt: TGTGCCAGCAGCTTGGAGAGGGGTAGCGTTAGCACAGATACGCAGTATTTT
cdr3_aa: CASSLERGSVSTDTQYF

v_call: TRBV19
j_call: TRBJ2-6
clone_size: NA
d_call: NA
cdr3_nt: TGTGCCAGTAGTATAGACAGGTCAATCAACTCTGGGGCCAACGTCCTGACTTTC
cdr3_aa: CASSIDRSINSGANVLTF

v_call: TRBV7-9
j_call: TRBJ1-5
clone_size: NA
d_call: NA
cdr3_nt: TGTGCCAGCAGCCCTACCGGAGGGGGGCCGGGCAGCAATCAGCCCCAGCATTTT
cdr3_aa: CASSPTGGGPGSNQPQHF

v_call: TRBV3-1/TRBV3-2
j_call: TRBJ2-3
clone_size: NA
d_call: NA
cdr3_nt: TGTGCCAGCAGCCACTATCATACGCAGTATTTT
cdr3_aa: CASSHYHTQYF

v_call: TRBV7-8
j_call: TRBJ2-7
clone_size: NA
d_call: NA
cdr3_nt: TGTGCCAGCAGCTTAGGATTTTCCTACGAGCAGTACTTC
cdr3_aa: CASSLGFSYEQYF

v_call: TRBV6-5
j_call: TRBJ1-5
clone_size: NA
d_call: NA
cdr3_nt: TGTGCCAGCGATAAACAGAATTATCAGCCCCAGCATTTT
cdr3_aa: CASDKQNYQPQHF

v_call: TRBV5-6
j_call: TRBJ2-7
clone_size: NA
d_call: TRBD1
cdr3_nt: TGTGCCAGCAGTAATCAGCCCGGGACAGAGAGATCCTACGAGCAGTACTTC
cdr3_aa: CASSNQPGTERSYEQYF

v_call: TRBV11-2
j_call: TRBJ1-6
clone_size: NA
d_call: TRBD1
cdr3_nt: TGTGCCAGCAGCTCAAGGACAGGGACTTCACCCCTCCACTTT
cdr3_aa: CASSSRTGTSPLHF

v_call: TRBV23-1
j_call: TRBJ2-1
clone_size: NA
d_call: TRBD2
cdr3_nt: TGCGCCAGCAGTTGGCTAGCGGGGTCCTACAATGAGCAGTTCTTC
cdr3_aa: CASSWLAGSYNEQFF

v_call: TRBV3-1/TRBV3-2
j_call: TRBJ2-5
clone_size: NA
d_call: NA
cdr3_nt: TGTGCCAGCAGCCCGGGGACCCTTCGAGAGACCCAGTACTTC
cdr3_aa: CASSPGTLRETQYF

v_call: TRBV6-5
j_call: TRBJ2-1
clone_size: NA
d_call: NA
cdr3_nt: TGTGCCAGCAGCCTAGGACTAGGGGGCCACAATGAGCAGTTCTTC
cdr3_aa: CASSLGLGGHNEQFF

v_call: TRBV28
j_call: TRBJ1-1
clone_size: NA
d_call: TRBD1
cdr3_nt: TGTGCCAGCAGTACCGTTACAGGGGAAAAGGCTGAAGCTTTCTTT
cdr3_aa: CASSTVTGEKAEAFF

v_call: TRBV27
j_call: TRBJ2-3
clone_size: NA
d_call: NA
cdr3_nt: TGTGCCAGCAGTTTTGGTACACTCACAGATACGCAGTATTTT
cdr3_aa: CASSFGTLTDTQYF

v_call: TRBV12-3/TRBV12-4
j_call: TRBJ1-1
clone_size: NA
d_call: NA
cdr3_nt: TGTGCCAGCACCGCACTTACTGAAGCTTTCTTT
cdr3_aa: CASTALTEAFF

v_call: TRBV29-1
j_call: TRBJ1-3
clone_size: NA
d_call: NA
cdr3_nt: TGCAGCGTGGCCGCCGGGGGCTCTGGAAACACCATATATTTT
cdr3_aa: CSVAAGGSGNTIYF

v_call: TRBV2
j_call: TRBJ1-5
clone_size: NA
d_call: NA
cdr3_nt: TGTGCCAGCAGTGATGGGTCGCGGGTGGCTCAGCCCCAGCATTTT
cdr3_aa: CASSDGSRVAQPQHF